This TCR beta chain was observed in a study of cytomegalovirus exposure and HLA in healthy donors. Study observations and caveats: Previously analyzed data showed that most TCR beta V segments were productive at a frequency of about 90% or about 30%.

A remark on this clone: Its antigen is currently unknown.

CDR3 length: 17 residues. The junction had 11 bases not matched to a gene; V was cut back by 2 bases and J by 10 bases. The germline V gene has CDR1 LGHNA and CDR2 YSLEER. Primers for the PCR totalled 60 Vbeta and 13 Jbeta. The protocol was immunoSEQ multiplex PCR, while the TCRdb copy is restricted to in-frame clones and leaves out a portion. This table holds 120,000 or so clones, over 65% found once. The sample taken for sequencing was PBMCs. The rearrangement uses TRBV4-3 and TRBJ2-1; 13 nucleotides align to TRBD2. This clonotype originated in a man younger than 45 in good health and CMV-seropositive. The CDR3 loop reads CASSQSPGLAGLWEQFF. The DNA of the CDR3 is TGCGCCAGCAGCCAATCTCCGGGACTAGCGGGACTGTGGGAGCAGTTCTTC.